The 15 T cell receptor beta chains below all came from one sample that was sequenced in a study of T cells in Graves' hyperthyroidism and ophthalmopathy (dated by TCRdb to about 2019). Receptors were amplified or captured by multiplex PCR. The reads were generated on an Illumina HiSeq 2000. The TCR beta CDR3 regions were amplified from the RNA transcripts. The TCR CDR3 was subjected to a first round of RT-PCR using the HTBI primer set and the Qiagen OneStep RT-PCR kit. TCRdb reanalyzed the raw reads on its own, using fastp at Q25 for trimming and MiXCR for clone calling, and kept in-frame beta chains. Every CDR3 protein is listed once, alongside the most common genes and DNA of its rows. The sample table holds about 510,000 distinct CDR3 sequences, of which approximately 49% were seen once. The ten most abundant clones make up about 43% of the sample. Input material: peripheral blood or thyroid tissue (not recorded which). The receptor source for this set is an adult woman with Graves' disease, either hyperthyroidism or ophthalmopathy (not recorded which).

The chain uses TRBV11-2 and TRBJ2-5; 9 positions match TRBD2. Trimming cost V 1 base and J 9 bases; bases outside gene matches: 9. The CDR3 consists of 15 residues. The germline V gene encodes CDR1 SGHAT and CDR2 FQNNGV. In DNA form, the CDR3 reads TGTGCCAGCAGCTTAGGACTAGCGGTGGGCGAGGCCCAGTACTTC. It yields the protein CASSLGLAVGEAQYF.

This clonotype was counted many times. In nucleotides, the CDR3 is TGTGCCAGCAGTGAGGGGTTAAGAGCGGGAGTATCCTACGAGCAGTACTTC. It yields the protein CASSEGLRAGVSYEQYF. The J gene is TRBJ2-7, the V gene TRBV2; 8 positions agree with TRBD2. Germline CDR1 SNHLY, CDR2 FYNNEI. Trimming at V came to 3 bases and at J to 1 base, leaving 11 bases not matched to a gene. CDR3 size: 17 residues.

The V gene is TRBV7-9, the J gene TRBJ2-5; the D gene is possibly TRBD2 (6 bases). The CDR3 spans 14 residues. V gave up 9 bases and J gave up 2 bases, with 16 bases separating them. The V gene's germline CDR1 is SEHNR and CDR2 FQNEAQ (reference sequence). DNA for the CDR3: TGTGCCAGTAACGGAGGGGAACGGCAAGAGACCCAGTACTTC. Amino acids: CASNGGERQETQYF.

This chain joins TRBV7-6 and TRBJ2-7, with D unclear. V was trimmed by 5 bases and J by 1 base, leaving 12 bases between them. Germline V gene data show CDR1 as SGHVS and CDR2 as FNYEAQ. The CDR3 length is 14 residues. CDR3 region: CASSVSASSYEQYF. As DNA, the CDR3 is TGTGCCAGCAGCGTGTCGGCCAGTTCCTACGAGCAGTACTTC.

The gene calls are TRBV10-3 and TRBJ1-2; D is perhaps TRBD1 (5 bases). CDR3 length equals 13 residues. Trimming removed 11 bases at V and 0 bases at J, with 13 bases between. Germline V gene sequence: CDR1 ENHRY, CDR2 SYGVKD. The CDR3 sequence is CASTRDSNYGYTF. CDR3 bases: TGTGCCTCCACGCGGGACTCTAACTATGGCTACACCTTC.

The DNA for the CDR3 is TGTGCCAGCTGCCCCGGCGGGAAAGCGGAGACCCAGTACTTC. As protein: CASCPGGKAETQYF. This chain uses TRBV2 with TRBJ2-5; D is possibly TRBD2 (6 bases). Trimming removed 8 bases at V and 5 bases at J, with 18 bases between. Germline V gene sequence: CDR1 SNHLY, CDR2 FYNNEI. The CDR3 has 14 residues.

This clonotype was counted at least ten times. The chain carries TRBV6-5 and TRBJ1-3, with D unclear. This CDR3 region has 13 residues. Trimming took off 5 bases at V and 4 bases at J, with 9 bases between the two ends. CDR1 and CDR2 from the germline V gene are MNHEY and SVGAGI. CDR3 sequence (DNA): TGTGCCAGCAGTCAGCACCGAGGAAACACCATATATTTT. Its protein product is CASSQHRGNTIYF.

The chain recombines TRBV2 with TRBJ1-4; 8 nucleotides align to TRBD1. The V gene end was trimmed by 6 bases and the J gene end by 3 bases; junction bases not matched to a gene: 6. There are 15 residues in the CDR3. Germline V gene data show CDR1 as SNHLY and CDR2 as FYNNEI. For the CDR3, the DNA is TGTGCCAGCAGCTTTTCGACAGGGGCTAATGAAAAACTGTTTTTT. Its translation: CASSFSTGANEKLFF.

At least ten counts were recorded for this clonotype. The genes are TRBV9 and TRBJ2-7; 10 bases match TRBD2. This CDR3 comprises 15 residues. V dropped 0 bases and J dropped 4; count of bases not matched to a gene: 4. Germline V gives CDR1 SGDLS, CDR2 YYNGEE. In DNA form, the CDR3 reads TGTGCCAGCAGCGTAGGCGCTAGCGGGAGTTACGAGCAGTACTTC. The encoded protein is CASSVGASGSYEQYF.

The genes are TRBV29-1 and TRBJ1-1; D is undetermined. V was pared by 2 bases and J by 6 bases, with 4 bases between. This CDR3 has 10 amino acids. CDR1 and CDR2 from the germline V gene are SQVTM and ANQGSEA. This CDR3 is CSVEHSEAFF. The DNA for the CDR3 is TGCAGCGTTGAACACTCTGAAGCTTTCTTT.

J is TRBJ1-2 and V is TRBV5-4; 7 positions agree with TRBD1. The junction had 5 bases not matched to a gene; V was cut back by 1 base and J by 5 bases. This CDR3 is 14 amino acids long. From germline, CDR1 is SGHNT and CDR2 YYREEE (reference sequence). The CDR3 DNA reads as TGTGCCAGCAGCTTGCCAGGGGGAGGATATGGCTACACCTTC. Its translation: CASSLPGGGYGYTF.

The chain employs TRBV6-6 and TRBJ1-1; the match to TRBD1 covers 8 bases. Losses at the gene ends were 2 bases for V and 7 bases for J; bases not matched to a gene: 9. The CDR3 contains 15 residues. CDR1 and CDR2 (germline): MNHNY, SVGAGI (reference sequence). Here the CDR3 DNA reads TGTGCCAGCAGTTACGGGGCAGGGGGCGGCGGTGAAGCTTTCTTT. It specifies CASSYGAGGGGEAFF.

A few counts support this clonotype. V usage is TRBV28 and J usage is TRBJ1-2; D possibly corresponds to TRBD1 (5 bases). Trimming pared 8 bases from V and 7 bases from J, leaving 11 bases between. The germline V gene has CDR1 MDHEN and CDR2 SYDVKM. There are 11 residues in the CDR3. CDR3 sequence reads: CASDGGGGYTF. The CDR3 DNA sequence: TGTGCCAGCGACGGGGGTGGTGGCTACACCTTC.

Worth noting for this clonotype: A much larger clone lies one base from this, so it may be a read error. This sequence joins TRBV6-6 and TRBJ1-6; 9 nucleotides line up with TRBD1. Germline CDR1 MNHNY, CDR2 SVGAGI (reference sequence). This CDR3 contains 15 residues. The J segment lost 8 bases and the V segment lost 2 bases, leaving 4 bases of the junction unmatched. Here the CDR3 DNA reads TGTGCCAGCAGTTACGGGACAGGGATGGATTCACCCCTCCACTTT. Translating gives CASSYGTGMDSPLHF.

Only one count was recorded for this clonotype. The rearrangement joins TRBV4-2 to TRBJ2-5, with 9 bases matching TRBD1. The ends lost 0 bases at V and 0 bases at J; junction bases unmatched: 5. CDR1 is LGHNA, CDR2 YNFKEQ, per germline. The CDR3 is made up of 17 amino acids. CDR3 bases: TGTGCCAGCAGCCAAGACCCGACAGGGGGATACCAAGAGACCCAGTACTTC. It codes for CASSQDPTGGYQETQYF.